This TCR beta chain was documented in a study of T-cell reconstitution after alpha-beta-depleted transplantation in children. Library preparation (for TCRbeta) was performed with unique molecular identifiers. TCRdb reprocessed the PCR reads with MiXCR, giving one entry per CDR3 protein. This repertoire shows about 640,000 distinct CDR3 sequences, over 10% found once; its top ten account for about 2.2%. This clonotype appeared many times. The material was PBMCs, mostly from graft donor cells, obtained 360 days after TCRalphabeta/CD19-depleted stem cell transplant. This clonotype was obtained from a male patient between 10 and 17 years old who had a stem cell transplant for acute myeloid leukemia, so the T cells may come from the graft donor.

As DNA, the CDR3 is TGTGCCAGCAGACGACTAGCGGAGTACAATGAGCAGTTCTTC. Its protein product is CASRRLAEYNEQFF. The J gene is TRBJ2-1, the V gene TRBV12-3 or TRBV12-4; 9 nucleotides align to TRBD2. Trimming at V came to 6 bases and at J to 4 bases, leaving 4 bases not matched to a gene. The CDR3 extends over 14 amino acids.